A selection of T cell receptor beta chains follows, all from one sample in a study of regulatory T cells in long-lasting Graves disease. TCRdb re-called the multiplex PCR reads with MiXCR, one entry per CDR3 protein. The sample contains almost 350,000 distinct CDR3 sequences, around a fifth of which appear only once. Sequences were derived from peripheral blood mononuclear cells (PBMCs), sampled when the disease was refractory, from a patient treated with antithyroid drugs. The receptor set was obtained from a female donor with Graves disease. Both conserved end residues are part of each CDR3. The D gene is left open where the match is weak. Clone sizes are given selectively: once, few, many, or a class where the clone is expanded.

j_gene	abundance	v_gene	d_gene	CDR3nt	CDR3aa
TRBJ2-3	NA	TRBV2	TRBD1	TGTGCCAGCACCCTCCTAGGGGGACAGGGTGGAGATACGCAGTATTTT	CASTLLGGQGGDTQYF
TRBJ1-1	many	TRBV20-1	NA	TGCAGTGCCACACAGGGTGAAGCTTTCTTT	CSATQGEAFF
TRBJ2-4	many	TRBV11-3	TRBD1	TGTGCCAGCAGCTCCAGCGCTTCCACCGGGACAGGAAATGCCAAAAACATTCAGTACTTC	CASSSSASTGTGNAKNIQYF
TRBJ1-1	many	TRBV7-8	NA	TGTGCCAGCAGCTTAGGACGGCTGGGAACGAATGAAGCTTTCTTT	CASSLGRLGTNEAFF
TRBJ2-7	many	TRBV6-8	NA	TGTGCCAGCAGTTACTCGAAAGGACATCCTACCTACGAGCAGTACTTC	CASSYSKGHPTYEQYF
TRBJ1-1	NA	TRBV4-3	TRBD1	TGCGCCAGCAGCCCAGACAGGGTCCACACTGAAGCTTTCTTT	CASSPDRVHTEAFF
TRBJ1-4	many	TRBV19	NA	TGTGCCAGTAGTAACGGACGCAATGAAAAACTGTTTTTT	CASSNGRNEKLFF
TRBJ2-2	NA	TRBV7-6	NA	TGTGCCAGCAGCGAGAGGAGGGACGAGATGATCGGGGAGCTGTTTTTT	CASSERRDEMIGELFF
TRBJ1-2	NA	TRBV5-1	TRBD1	TGCGCCAGCCACCCGGGACAGGGGGCCGATGGCTACACCTTC	CASHPGQGADGYTF
TRBJ1-1	many	TRBV6-1	NA	TGTGCCAGCAGTCAGGTGATGGACACTGAAGCTTTCTTT	CASSQVMDTEAFF
TRBJ1-1	NA	TRBV13	NA	TGTGCCAGCAGGGCCCCTAAAAACGCGAACACTGAAGCTTTCTTT	CASRAPKNANTEAFF
TRBJ1-1	many	TRBV7-9	TRBD1	TGTGCCAGCAGCCCAGGGGGCGCTGAAGCTTTCTTT	CASSPGGAEAFF
TRBJ1-4	many	TRBV2	NA	TGTGCCAGCAGGGCCGACTCCTCAACTAATGAAAAACTGTTTTTT	CASRADSSTNEKLFF
TRBJ2-7	few	TRBV5-1	NA	TGCGCCAGCAGCCTTCGCGGCACTCCGCAGTACTTC	CASSLRGTPQYF
TRBJ2-2	few	TRBV6-1	TRBD1	TGTGCCAGCAATCCCGGGACAGCGGTCGGGGAGCTGTTTTTT	CASNPGTAVGELFF
TRBJ2-7	NA	TRBV20-1	NA	TGCAGTGCTAGAGCAGCAGGGAGGGGGTCCTACGAGCAGTACTTC	CSARAAGRGSYEQYF
TRBJ1-5	NA	TRBV7-9	NA	TGTGCCAGCAGCTCACACACCACACCAAATCAGCCCCAGCATTTT	CASSSHTTPNQPQHF
TRBJ1-1	many	TRBV7-2	NA	TGTGCCAGCAGCGGGACGGAGGCGAACACTGAAGCTTTCTTT	CASSGTEANTEAFF
TRBJ2-1	NA	TRBV7-8	NA	TGTGCCAGCAAAATTCCGGGGAATGAGCAGTTCTTC	CASKIPGNEQFF